These 32 T cell receptor beta chains originate from one sample sequenced in a study of tissue T cells after allogeneic stem cell transplantation. Measured with immunoSEQ multiplex PCR; TCRdb has only the in-frame clones, and not every one. This table holds a few thousand clones, 40% to 50% found once. Time point in this sample: mouse harvest day 14 after allogeneic transplant. Each mouse received 10^7 T-cell-depleted marrow cells plus 10^6 splenic CD5+ T cells by tail vein. Sequenced material: gut tissue. The receptors stem from a female BALB/c mouse given C57BL/6 T cells with graft-versus-host disease after an allogeneic hematopoietic cell transplant.

With regard to this clone: Gene labels here are mouse ones. Read coverage stops 1 residue before the CDR3 terminus; the germline J gene supplies the remainder. This rearrangement joins TRBV4 to TRBJ1-3; D is undetermined. Trimming took 4 bases from V and 0 from J, leaving 7 bases between them. Germline loops: CDR1 LGHDT, CDR2 YNNKQL (reference sequence). CDR3 length: 14 amino acids. Partial CDR3 DNA: TGTGCCAGCAGCTTCAAACTTTCTGGAAATACGCTCTAT. Translation: CASSFKLSGNTLY. The full CDR3 protein reads CASSFKLSGNTLYF. The whole variable domain, filled in from reference TRBV4 and TRBJ1-3, reads ETAVFQTPNYHVTQVGNEVSFNCKQTLGHDTMYWYKQDSKKLLKIMFSYNNKQLIVNETVPRRFSPQSSDKAHLNLRIKSVEPEDSAVYLCASSFKLSGNTLYFGEGSRLIVV.

Comment on this clone: The listed genes are named as in mouse. The read gets to within 1 residue of the CDR3 end, and the germline J gene fills in the rest. This chain joins TRBV26 and TRBJ1-2, with D hard to call. This CDR3 has 13 amino acids. From germline, CDR1 is KGHPV and CDR2 FQNQEV (reference sequence). Trimming stripped 4 bases from V and 0 bases from J, with 6 bases between. The sequenced CDR3 bases are TGTGCCAGCAGTCCTCAAGCAAACTCCGACTACACC. This gives the protein CASSPQANSDYT. The entire CDR3 reads CASSPQANSDYTF.

This clone is a singleton in its sample. Genes and germline are mouse. The read comes to an end 1 residue before the CDR3 does, leaving the germline J gene to fill in the end. This chain connects TRBV16 to TRBJ1-2; possible D gene TRBD1, 6 bases. The germline gives CDR1 SGHSA, CDR2 FRNQAP. The length of the CDR3 is 14 residues. V lost 5 bases to trimming and J lost 4 bases, with 14 bases between them. The CDR3 sequence: CASSPHREGSDYTF. The sequenced part of the CDR3 DNA is TGTGCAAGCAGCCCACACAGGGAGGGCTCCGACTACACC.

This clone was seen more than once but under ten times. The junction departs from germline at one end; a sequencing error may be responsible. Germline and genes here are mouse. Read sequence stops 1 residue before the CDR3 end, and the germline J gene provides the missing end. The V call is TRBV16, the J call TRBJ2-7, with 12 bases aligning to TRBD2. The CDR3 is 14 residues long. Looked up from germline, CDR1 is SGHSA and CDR2 is FRNQAP. The part of the CDR3 DNA that was read is TGTGCCAGCAGCTACGACTGGGGGGGCTTTGAACAGTAC. Its translation: CASSYDWGGFEQY. The full CDR3 protein is CASSYDWGGFEQYF.

A single count supports this clone. Genes and germline are mouse. From the germline J gene comes the end of the CDR3, since the read stops 1 residue before it. The J gene is TRBJ1-2, the V gene TRBV13-1, with 9 bases fitting TRBD1. The CDR3 runs to 14 residues. V was pared by 3 bases and J by 2 bases, with 2 bases of the junction left unmatched. Germline CDR1 is NSHNY and CDR2 is SYGAGN. The CDR3 bases that were read are TGTGCCAGCAGTGGACAGGGGGGGAACTCCGACTACACC. As protein: CASSGQGGNSDYT. The whole CDR3 sequence reads CASSGQGGNSDYTF.

About this clone itself: The gene symbols are mouse symbols. The read finishes 1 residue shy of the CDR3 end, and the germline J gene is used to complete it. The V and J genes are TRBV13-3 and TRBJ1-3, with unresolved D. Germline V gives CDR1 NNHDY, CDR2 SYVADS. Trimming took off 5 bases at V and 0 bases at J, with 6 bases between the two ends. The CDR3 sequence is 13 residues long. This chain's CDR3 is CASSRHSGNTLYF. The CDR3 bases that were read are TGTGCCAGCAGCAGACATTCTGGAAATACGCTCTAT.

By its share, this clone is large. Mouse gene names and germline throughout. The read is 1 residue too short to cover the CDR3 end, so that end is filled in from the germline J gene. The genes are TRBV13-3 and TRBJ1-3, with 9 bases fitting TRBD1. Germline CDR1 reads NNHDY; CDR2 reads SYVADS. Trimming cost V 4 bases and J 3 bases; bases outside gene matches: 5. The CDR3 is 15 amino acids. The CDR3 spells CASSLTGGGGNTLYF. The DNA read from the CDR3 is TGTGCCAGCAGTCTGACAGGGGGTGGTGGAAATACGCTCTAT.

As concerns this clone: Genes here carry mouse names. The read gets to within 1 residue of the CDR3 end, and the germline J gene fills in the rest. The J gene is TRBJ2-1, the V gene TRBV23; the D call of TRBD2 is as the table states it, not checked on the DNA. The CDR3 has 15 amino acids. CDR1 KGHTA and CDR2 FQNQQP come from the germline V gene. CDR3 DNA (partial): TGCTCCAGCAGTCAGGCTGGGGCCAACTATGCTGAGCAGTTC. Its protein is CSSSQAGANYAEQF. The entire CDR3 reads CSSSQAGANYAEQFF. Variable domain in full (rest from reference TRBV23 and TRBJ2-1): DAAVTQKPRYLIKMKGQEAEMKCIPEKGHTAVFWYQQKQSKELKFLIYFQNQQPLDQIDMVKERFSAVCPSSSLCSLGIRTCEAEDSALYLCSSSQAGANYAEQFFGPGTRLTVL.

With regard to this clone: Genes and germline come from the mouse. The CDR3 end is not reached by the read, which stops 1 residue before it; the germline J gene fills it in. The chain is built from TRBV3 and TRBJ1-3; no reliable D call. Germline lookup yields CDR1 SNHLY and CDR2 FYNGKV (reference sequence). Between the trimmed V and J ends, which lost 4 bases and 10 bases, there was a span of 11 bases. The CDR3 is made up of 12 amino acids. This CDR3 is CASSSSLGTLYF. The CDR3 bases that were read are TGTGCCAGCAGCTCGTCCTTGGGGACGCTCTAT.

Note on this clone: The germline and genes are mouse ones. The sequenced fragment ends 1 residue before the CDR3 boundary, so the rest is inferred from the germline J gene. The V gene is TRBV26, the J gene TRBJ2-3; TRBD1 might be the D (5 bases). Trimming took 4 bases from V and 0 from J, leaving 8 bases between them. CDR3 length: 14 residues. CDR1 is KGHPV and CDR2 is FQNQEV in the germline V gene (reference sequence). Incomplete CDR3 DNA: TGTGCCAGCAGTCGACAGACTAGTGCAGAAACGCTGTAT. This sequence encodes CASSRQTSAETLY. The complete CDR3 reads CASSRQTSAETLYF. The full variable domain, completed using reference TRBV26 and TRBJ2-3, is NSKVIQTPRYLVKGQGQKAKMRCIPEKGHPVVFWYQQNKNNEFKFLINFQNQEVLQQIDMTEKRFSAECPSNSPCSLEIQSSEAGDSALYLCASSRQTSAETLYFGSGTRLTVL.

A word on this clone: Any gene name here is a mouse gene name. The read terminates 1 residue ahead of where the CDR3 ends, so the germline J gene completes it. The V gene is TRBV19, the J gene TRBJ1-1; possible D gene TRBD1, 6 bases. Germline V gives CDR1 FNHDT, CDR2 SITEND (reference sequence). With 6 bases removed from V and 0 bases from J, the gap between germline ends came to 12 bases. The CDR3 runs 14 residues. CDR3 bases read: TGTGCCAGCACCACGGGACAACCAAACACAGAAGTCTTC. Residues: CASTTGQPNTEVF. The complete CDR3 reads CASTTGQPNTEVFF.

Turning to this clone: Any gene name here is a mouse gene name. From the germline J gene comes the end of the CDR3, since the read stops 1 residue before it. The gene calls are TRBV12-1 and TRBJ2-2, with TRBD2 identical over 7 bases. The CDR3 spans 14 residues. With 1 base clipped from V and 4 bases from J, the junction kept 2 bases outside the gene matches. Germline-derived CDR1 and CDR2 are SGHSN and HYEKVE. This chain's CDR3 is CASSLVGGTGQLYF. The part of the CDR3 DNA that was read is TGTGCCAGCTCTCTGGTGGGGGGCACCGGGCAGCTCTAC.

This clone has just one count. The gene names here belong to mouse. The observed sequence ends 1 residue before the CDR3 terminus, with the missing tail filled in from the germline J gene. The chain employs TRBV13-3 and TRBJ1-2; 11 nucleotides agree with TRBD1. Unmatched junction bases numbered 1, after V lost 3 bases and J lost 3 bases. CDR3 length: 14 amino acids. From germline, CDR1 is NNHDY and CDR2 SYVADS. The part of the CDR3 DNA that was read is TGTGCCAGCAGTGGGACAGGGGGCGACTCCGACTACACC. Encoded protein: CASSGTGGDSDYT. The full-length CDR3 reads as CASSGTGGDSDYTF.

On this clone: Gene names and germline match the mouse. The CDR3 is cut off 1 residue early in the read; its end comes from the germline J gene. The chain carries TRBV16 and TRBJ1-1, with D maybe TRBD1 (6 bases). CDR3 length equals 14 residues. Germline V gene data show CDR1 as SGHSA and CDR2 as FRNQAP. With 5 bases removed from V and 4 bases from J, the gap between germline ends came to 14 bases. Incomplete CDR3 DNA: TGTGCAAGCAGCCCAGAGGGGGGCGGCACAGAAGTCTTC. As protein: CASSPEGGGTEVF. The CDR3 as a whole reads CASSPEGGGTEVFF.

Worth noting for this clone: Germline and genes here are mouse. The DNA ends 1 residue before the CDR3 does, and the rest of the CDR3 is filled in from the germline J gene. The chain combines TRBV5 with TRBJ2-3; D is possibly TRBD2 (6 bases). This CDR3 has 13 amino acids. Germline V CDR1 and CDR2: LGHNA, YNLKQL (reference sequence). V was trimmed by 4 bases and J by 2 bases, leaving 7 bases between them. CDR3 bases read: TGTGCCAGCAGCCTGGGGGTTGCAGAAACGCTGTAT. Translated: CASSLGVAETLY. The CDR3, in full, reads CASSLGVAETLYF.

This clone has a handful of counts. Gene and germline names: mouse. Read sequence stops 1 residue before the CDR3 end, and the germline J gene provides the missing end. J is TRBJ2-1 and V is TRBV26; either TRBD1 or TRBD2 may supply D (5 bases each). V lost 6 bases, J lost 11 bases, and 8 bases lay in between. This CDR3 has 10 amino acids. Germline V gives CDR1 KGHPV, CDR2 FQNQEV (reference sequence). The CDR3 region is CASSGGKQFF. CDR3 bases read: TGTGCCAGCAGCGGGGGAAAGCAGTTC.

For this clone: Gene names refer to mouse genes. The read falls 1 residue short of the CDR3 end, and the missing part is taken from the germline J gene. The chain recombines TRBV3 with TRBJ2-2; TRBD2 matches at 7 bases. The CDR3 is made up of 14 amino acids. J was trimmed by 1 base and V by 6 bases; bases with no gene match: 2. Germline lookup yields CDR1 SNHLY and CDR2 FYNGKV (reference sequence). The CDR3 loop reads CASRPGGNTGQLYF. CDR3 DNA, as far as it was read: TGTGCCAGCAGGCCTGGGGGAAACACCGGGCAGCTCTAC.

With regard to this clone: Gene names are mouse gene names. The read comes to an end 1 residue before the CDR3 does, leaving the germline J gene to fill in the end. The V and J genes are TRBV13-3 and TRBJ2-2; 9 bases agree with TRBD2. CDR3 size: 15 residues. V gave up 2 bases and J gave up 5 bases; unmatched junction bases: 4. Germline V gene data show CDR1 as NNHDY and CDR2 as SYVADS. The CDR3 region is CASSEGWGGTGQLYF. CDR3 DNA (partial): TGTGCCAGCAGTGAAGGCTGGGGGGGGACCGGGCAGCTCTAC.

This clone has just a few counts. The gene names here belong to mouse. CDR3 loop: CSSSQSGWGGETLYF. The DNA read from the CDR3 is TGCTCCAGCAGTCAATCGGGCTGGGGGGGGGAAACGCTGTAT. The chain links TRBV23 to TRBJ2-3; TRBD2, the table's D call, lacks a check against the DNA. The read comes to an end 1 residue before the CDR3 does, leaving the germline J gene to fill in the end. The CDR3 extends over 15 amino acids. From germline, CDR1 is KGHTA and CDR2 FQNQQP.

For this clone: These gene names are mouse names. The sequenced CDR3 bases are TGTGCAAGCAGCCCCCGGGACTGGGGGGAAAGAGGTGCTGAGCAGTTC. Encoded protein: CASSPRDWGERGAEQF. The whole CDR3 sequence is CASSPRDWGERGAEQFF. The chain joins TRBV16 to TRBJ2-1, with 12 bases matching TRBD2. The read finishes 1 residue shy of the CDR3 end, and the germline J gene is used to complete it. The V segment lost 5 bases and the J segment 6 bases; nucleotides outside the gene matches: 11. From germline, CDR1 is SGHSA and CDR2 FRNQAP. The CDR3 has 17 amino acids.

This clone was seen a handful of times. Gene names and germline refer to mouse. The CDR3 is cut off 1 residue early in the read; its end comes from the germline J gene. The chain combines TRBV12-1 with TRBJ2-1; 8 positions match TRBD2. Germline loops: CDR1 SGHSN, CDR2 HYEKVE. The junction had 0 bases not matched to a gene; V was cut back by 0 bases and J by 3 bases. CDR3 length equals 14 residues. The covered CDR3 bases are TGTGCCAGCTCTCTCCTGGGGGGCTATGCTGAGCAGTTC. Amino acids: CASSLLGGYAEQF. The complete CDR3 sequence is CASSLLGGYAEQFF.

Concerning this clone: Gene names are the mouse ones. The sequence runs out 1 residue before the end of the CDR3; the remainder is reconstructed from the germline J gene. The chain has TRBV26 and TRBJ2-4; D could derive from TRBD1 or TRBD2 (6 bases each). Germline V gives CDR1 KGHPV, CDR2 FQNQEV (reference sequence). CDR3 size: 14 residues. Trimming pared 4 bases from V and 0 bases from J, leaving 8 bases between. Here the CDR3 reads CASSRGRSQNTLYF. The sequenced part of the CDR3 DNA is TGTGCCAGCAGTCGGGGGCGAAGTCAAAACACCTTGTAC.

This clone is deemed medium-sized. Mouse gene names apply. The sequence runs out 1 residue before the end of the CDR3; the remainder is reconstructed from the germline J gene. The chain has TRBV13-1 and TRBJ2-7; no reliable D call. Trimming took 0 bases from V and 3 from J, leaving 7 bases between them. This CDR3 region has 13 residues. Germline V gene sequence: CDR1 NSHNY, CDR2 SYGAGN. CDR3 bases read: TGTGCCAGCAGTGATGCACAGTACTATGAACAGTAC. It specifies CASSDAQYYEQY. The CDR3, in full, reads CASSDAQYYEQYF.

A single count supports this clone. Gene names and germline refer to mouse. The CDR3 end is not reached by the read, which stops 1 residue before it; the germline J gene fills it in. J is TRBJ2-4 and V is TRBV13-2; tentative D call: TRBD2 (6 bases). V lost 0 bases and J lost 3, with 8 bases in between. The CDR3 length is 14 residues. Germline V lookup: CDR1 NNHNN, CDR2 SYGAGS (reference sequence). The sequenced part of the CDR3 DNA is TGTGCCAGCGGTGATGGGGGGGTGCAAAACACCTTGTAC. Its translation is CASGDGGVQNTLY. The complete CDR3 sequence is CASGDGGVQNTLYF.

Turning to this clone: Here the gene names and germline are mouse. From the germline J gene comes the end of the CDR3, since the read stops 1 residue before it. The chain combines TRBV12-2 with TRBJ2-7; 9 bases are a match to TRBD2. Trimming at V came to 1 base and at J to 6 bases, leaving 6 bases not matched to a gene. In germline, CDR1 is SGHLS, CDR2 HYDKME. CDR3 size: 14 residues. The CDR3 spells CASSLGLGFFEQYF. The part of the CDR3 DNA that was read is TGTGCCAGCTCTCTTGGACTGGGGTTCTTTGAACAGTAC.

As regards this clone: The germline and genes are mouse ones. The CDR3 is cut off 1 residue early in the read; its end comes from the germline J gene. The V gene is TRBV24, the J gene TRBJ2-1; no firm D call. Trimming stripped 6 bases from V and 3 bases from J, with 3 bases between. Germline V CDR1 and CDR2: KGHTA, FRNEEI. CDR3 length: 11 amino acids. Here the CDR3 reads CASSTYAEQFF. The CDR3 DNA, read in part, is TGTGCCAGCAGCACCTATGCTGAGCAGTTC.

By frequency in the sample, this clone is medium-sized. Here the gene names and germline are mouse. The read finishes 1 residue shy of the CDR3 end, and the germline J gene is used to complete it. The chain combines TRBV5 with TRBJ2-7; 10 positions agree with TRBD2. J gave up 6 bases and V 0 bases, and 5 bases lay outside the gene matches. The CDR3 sequence is 15 residues long. CDR1 is LGHNA, CDR2 YNLKQL, per germline (reference sequence). Incomplete CDR3 DNA: TGTGCCAGCAGCCAAGATTGGCTGGGGGGGCTTGAACAGTAC. Protein: CASSQDWLGGLEQY. The full CDR3 protein is CASSQDWLGGLEQYF.

The table lists this clone with a few counts. Here the gene names and germline are mouse. The missing CDR3 end, 1 residue past where the read stops, is filled in from the germline J gene. J is TRBJ2-5 and V is TRBV16; D gene uncertain. This CDR3 has 14 residues. Trimming cost V 1 base and J 6 bases, with 11 bases left between them. Germline-derived CDR1 and CDR2 are SGHSA and FRNQAP. The CDR3 bases that were read are TGTGCAAGCAGCTTAGGAAGGGTGAGGGACACCCAGTAC. Translated: CASSLGRVRDTQY. From start to end, the CDR3 is CASSLGRVRDTQYF.

This clone is categorized as medium-sized. Each gene name is a mouse one. The CDR3 extends 1 residue past the end of the read, so its final part is completed from the germline J gene. The chain combines TRBV12-2 with TRBJ1-2; possible D gene TRBD1, 6 bases. Between the trimmed V and J ends, which lost 2 bases and 4 bases, there was a span of 13 bases. The CDR3 totals 14 residues. Germline CDR1 reads SGHLS; CDR2 reads HYDKME. CDR3 residues: CASSQQGGGSDYTF. CDR3 bases read: TGTGCCAGCTCTCAACAGGGAGGAGGCTCCGACTACACC.

Turning to this clone: Gene and germline names: mouse. From the germline J gene comes the end of the CDR3, since the read stops 1 residue before it. V gene TRBV29 combines with J gene TRBJ2-7; D might be TRBD1 (6 bases). The germline V and J ends were trimmed by 5 bases and 2 bases, with 10 bases remaining between them. The CDR3 extends over 13 amino acids. The V gene's germline CDR1 is MSHET and CDR2 SYDVDS. CDR3 amino acids: CASSPGTPYEQYF. Partial CDR3 DNA: TGTGCTAGCAGTCCGGGGACACCCTATGAACAGTAC.

As for this clone: Mouse gene names and germline throughout. The read terminates 1 residue ahead of where the CDR3 ends, so the germline J gene completes it. Other DNA variants within this sample encode the same CDR3. The rearrangement uses TRBV26 and TRBJ2-5; D may be TRBD2 (5 bases). The CDR3 length is 14 residues. V was trimmed by 0 bases and J by 1 base, leaving 5 bases between them. CDR1 and CDR2 from the germline V gene are KGHPV and FQNQEV (reference sequence). The DNA read from the CDR3 is TGTGCCAGCAGTCTGTCTGGGGACCAAGACACCCAGTAC. Translating gives CASSLSGDQDTQY. In full, the CDR3 is CASSLSGDQDTQYF. The full variable domain, in which reference TRBV26 and TRBJ2-5 provide the parts outside the CDR3, is NSKVIQTPRYLVKGQGQKAKMRCIPEKGHPVVFWYQQNKNNEFKFLINFQNQEVLQQIDMTEKRFSAECPSNSPCSLEIQSSEAGDSALYLCASSLSGDQDTQYFGPGTRLLVL.

For this clone: These gene names are mouse names. The CDR3 extends 1 residue past the end of the read, so its final part is completed from the germline J gene. This chain joins TRBV3 and TRBJ1-4; 8 nucleotides line up with TRBD1. This CDR3 has 15 amino acids. V lost 5 bases to trimming and J lost 3 bases; unmatched junction nucleotides: 5. The germline V gene encodes CDR1 SNHLY and CDR2 FYNGKV (reference sequence). CDR3 DNA, as far as it was read: TGTGCCAGCAGCCCAACAGGGGGTCCCAACGAAAGATTATTT. Encoded protein: CASSPTGGPNERLF. The entire CDR3 protein is CASSPTGGPNERLFF. The variable domain in full, completed from reference TRBV3 and TRBJ1-4, reads GPKVLQIPSHQIIDMGQMVTLNCDPVSNHLYFYWYKQILGQQMEFLVNFYNGKVMEKSKLFKDQFSVERPDGSYFTLKIQPTALEDSAVYFCASSPTGGPNERLFFGHGTKLSVL.